Listed below are T cell receptor beta chains from one sample, sequenced in a study of blood T cell repertoires in COVID-19. Repertoires were generated with immunoSEQ multiplex PCR, while TCRdb's copy carries only in-frame clones and drops some. The sample has about 200,000 clones; roughly 84% are singletons. Specimen: peripheral blood. Receptors originate from a man aged 45-60 years with COVID-19, enrolled during active disease. The CDR3 runs from the conserved cysteine through the conserved F or W. Each record gives: V gene, D gene, clone size, J gene, CDR3 protein, CDR3 DNA. D genes are given only for firm matches. Expanded clones get a size class; other rows say once, few or many, or leave the size out.

v_call: TRBV9
d_call: TRBD2
clone_size: .
j_call: TRBJ2-3
cdr3_aa: CASSVGLAGGENTDTQYF
cdr3_nt: TGTGCCAGCAGCGTCGGCCTAGCGGGAGGGGAGAACACAGATACGCAGTATTTT

v_call: TRBV15
d_call: .
clone_size: .
j_call: TRBJ1-4
cdr3_aa: CATSRTGSNEKLFF
cdr3_nt: TGTGCCACCAGCAGAACAGGGAGCAATGAAAAACTGTTTTTT

v_call: TRBV9
d_call: .
clone_size: few
j_call: TRBJ2-1
cdr3_aa: CASSADSNEQFF
cdr3_nt: TGTGCCAGCAGCGCGGACAGCAATGAGCAGTTCTTC

v_call: TRBV7-3
d_call: .
clone_size: .
j_call: TRBJ2-5
cdr3_aa: CASSLYPGAQETQYF
cdr3_nt: TGTGCCAGCAGCTTATACCCCGGTGCCCAAGAGACCCAGTACTTC

v_call: TRBV5-3
d_call: TRBD2
clone_size: .
j_call: TRBJ2-7
cdr3_aa: CARSPGIAGGPYEQYF
cdr3_nt: TGTGCCAGAAGCCCCGGGATAGCGGGGGGCCCCTACGAGCAGTACTTC

v_call: TRBV5-1
d_call: .
clone_size: .
j_call: TRBJ2-3
cdr3_aa: CASSLVAAPSTDTQYF
cdr3_nt: TGCGCCAGCAGCTTGGTGGCGGCTCCTAGCACAGATACGCAGTATTTT

v_call: TRBV5-4
d_call: TRBD2
clone_size: .
j_call: TRBJ2-7
cdr3_aa: CASSLSGTGEQYF
cdr3_nt: TGTGCCAGCAGCTTGAGCGGGACTGGCGAGCAGTACTTC

v_call: TRBV19
d_call: .
clone_size: once
j_call: TRBJ2-1
cdr3_aa: CATRTGVSYNEQFF
cdr3_nt: TGTGCCACCCGAACAGGTGTTTCCTACAATGAGCAGTTCTTC

v_call: TRBV7-9
d_call: TRBD2
clone_size: .
j_call: TRBJ2-3
cdr3_aa: CATHPSGSRTDTQYF
cdr3_nt: TGTGCCACCCACCCTAGCGGGAGTAGGACAGATACGCAGTATTTT

v_call: TRBV6-5
d_call: .
clone_size: .
j_call: TRBJ2-2
cdr3_aa: CASSLDSPGELFF
cdr3_nt: TGTGCCAGCAGTTTGGACAGCCCCGGGGAGCTGTTTTTT

v_call: TRBV5-6
d_call: TRBD1
clone_size: once
j_call: TRBJ2-3
cdr3_aa: CASSPRGQGALADTQYF
cdr3_nt: TGTGCCAGCAGCCCAAGGGGACAGGGGGCACTAGCAGATACGCAGTATTTT

v_call: TRBV15
d_call: TRBD1
clone_size: .
j_call: TRBJ2-1
cdr3_aa: CATSRDGYRDRRPEQFF
cdr3_nt: TGTGCCACCAGCAGAGATGGGTACCGGGACAGACGCCCCGAGCAGTTCTTC

v_call: TRBV5-1
d_call: TRBD1
clone_size: .
j_call: TRBJ1-1
cdr3_aa: CASSQGQGLVTEAFF
cdr3_nt: TGCGCCAGCAGCCAGGGACAGGGCTTGGTCACTGAAGCTTTCTTT

v_call: TRBV7-3
d_call: TRBD2
clone_size: .
j_call: TRBJ2-1
cdr3_aa: CASSPTGTSGSSEQFF
cdr3_nt: TGTGCCAGCAGCCCGACCGGGACTAGCGGGAGTAGTGAGCAGTTCTTC

v_call: TRBV27
d_call: .
clone_size: .
j_call: TRBJ2-5
cdr3_aa: CASSRGTNKQETQYF
cdr3_nt: TGTGCCAGCAGCCGAGGGACAAATAAACAAGAGACCCAGTACTTC

v_call: TRBV3-1/TRBV3-2
d_call: .
clone_size: .
j_call: TRBJ1-5
cdr3_aa: CASSQTGQNTQPQHF
cdr3_nt: TGTGCCAGCAGCCAAACTGGACAGAATACCCAGCCCCAGCATTTT